This TCR beta chain was identified in a study of CD8 T cells in ankylosing spondylitis. Notes on the study in general: Characteristic of ankylosing spondylitis blood, it appeared, was a TCR beta motif comprising several highly homologous variants. Earlier reports found some motif variants in synovial fluid and blood in reactive arthritis. Relatively scarce in peripheral blood, disease-linked clones were CD8+. From matched ankylosing spondylitis synovial fluid, disease-linked clones were reportedly recovered at significantly enriched levels.

This clonotype was recorded at least ten times. Antigen: not known. MiXCR was run by TCRdb on the 5' RACE reads, yielding one entry per CDR3 protein. The sample gives more than 200,000 distinct CDR3 sequences, roughly 25% of which show up once; over 0.55% is in the top ten. The V gene lost 5 bases and the J gene lost 2 bases, with 9 bases spanning the gap. CDR3 length: 14 residues. The clonotype comes from a male donor with ankylosing spondylitis or in good health (not recorded which). The sequenced material came from blood, either unsorted or a sorted T cell fraction (not recorded which). V and J are TRBV12-3 or TRBV12-4 and TRBJ1-4, with D possibly TRBD1 on 6 matching bases. In DNA form, the CDR3 reads TGTGCCAGCAGTCTCGGACAGACTAATGAAAAACTGTTTTTT. It encodes CASSLGQTNEKLFF.